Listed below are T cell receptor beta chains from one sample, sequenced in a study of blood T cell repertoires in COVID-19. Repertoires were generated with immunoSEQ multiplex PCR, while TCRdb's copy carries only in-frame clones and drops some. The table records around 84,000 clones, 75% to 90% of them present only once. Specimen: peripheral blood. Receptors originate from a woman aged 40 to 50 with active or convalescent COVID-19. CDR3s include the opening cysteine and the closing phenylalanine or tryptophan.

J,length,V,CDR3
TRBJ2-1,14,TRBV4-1,CASSQVRFPDEQFF
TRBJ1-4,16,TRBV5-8,CASSLLGDPTNEKLFF
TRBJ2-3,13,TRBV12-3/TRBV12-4,CASSRGVEDTQYF
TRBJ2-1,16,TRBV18,CASSPPSGGLRNEQFF
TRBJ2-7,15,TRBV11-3,CASSSGTSLLYEQYF
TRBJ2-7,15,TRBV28,CASSLVTGGVHEQYF
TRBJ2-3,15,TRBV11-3,CASSTTGAGTDTQYF
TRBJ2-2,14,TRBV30,CAWIRQGNTGELFF
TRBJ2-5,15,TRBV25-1,CASSEWGDSQETQYF
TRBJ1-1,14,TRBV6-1,CASSEKRSNTEAFF
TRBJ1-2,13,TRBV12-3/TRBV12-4,CASSLVSRGGYTF
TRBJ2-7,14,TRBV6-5,CASRHGGVLYEQYF
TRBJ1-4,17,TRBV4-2,CASSQDYVVAVNEKLFF
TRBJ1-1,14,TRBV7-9,CASSSTSGRPEAFF
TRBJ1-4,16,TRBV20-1,CSASPLGGALGEKLFF
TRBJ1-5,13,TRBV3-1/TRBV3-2,CASSRDRVQPQHF
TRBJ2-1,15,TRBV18,CASCPTSGGNNEQFF
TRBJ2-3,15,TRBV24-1,CATSDRTRDLGTQYF
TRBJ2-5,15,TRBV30,CAWSVPGRGRETQYF
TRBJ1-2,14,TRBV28,CASSLWQLDYGYTF
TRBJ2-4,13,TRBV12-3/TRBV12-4,CASSSGGGNIQYF
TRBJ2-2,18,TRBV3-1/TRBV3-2,CASSQEVLAWSDTGELFF
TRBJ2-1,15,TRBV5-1,CASSSASMGVSEQFF
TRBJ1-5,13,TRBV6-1,CASSDGYNQPQHF
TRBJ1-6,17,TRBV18,CASSPLGGGRHNSPLHF
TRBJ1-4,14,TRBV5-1,CASSLLGGNEKLFF
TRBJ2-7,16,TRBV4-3,CASSQDLASGAYEQYF
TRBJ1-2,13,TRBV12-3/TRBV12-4,CASRYTGAGGYTF
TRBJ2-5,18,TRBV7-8,CASSQTRGGGLGGETQYF